Given below is one T cell receptor (beta chain) in context. Some clones are missing from TCRdb's copy, which holds only in-frame ones; the method was immunoSEQ multiplex PCR. The table has about 3,400 clones, around 60% seen once. Treatment reported: randomized to nivolumab then ipilimumab (arm A) or the reverse (arm B). The sample belongs to a study of sequential checkpoint blockade in melanoma. The receptor was isolated from a human donor with melanoma. The specimen comprised CD8+ T cells sorted from blood (inferred from file names), sampled from a patient given nivolumab and ipilimumab in sequence.

The CDR3 coding sequence is TGTGCCAGCAGTTACAGGGACAGGTCGAATCAGCCCCAGCATTTT. It yields the protein CASSYRDRSNQPQHF. The chain carries TRBV6-6 and TRBJ1-5, with 8 bases that match TRBD1. Germline V gene sequence: CDR1 MNHNY, CDR2 SVGAGI (reference sequence). This CDR3 is built from 15 residues. Germline trimming cut 2 bases from V and 4 bases from J; bases unmatched to any gene: 4.